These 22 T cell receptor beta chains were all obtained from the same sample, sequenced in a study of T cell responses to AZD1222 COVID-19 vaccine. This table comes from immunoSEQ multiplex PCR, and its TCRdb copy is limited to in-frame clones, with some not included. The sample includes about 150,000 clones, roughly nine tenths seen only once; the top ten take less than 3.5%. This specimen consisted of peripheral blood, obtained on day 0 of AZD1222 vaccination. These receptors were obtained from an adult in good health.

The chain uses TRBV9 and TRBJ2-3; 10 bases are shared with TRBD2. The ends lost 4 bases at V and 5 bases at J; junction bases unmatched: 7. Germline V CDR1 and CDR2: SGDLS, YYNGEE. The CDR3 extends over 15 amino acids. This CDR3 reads CASSQAGGHGDTQYF. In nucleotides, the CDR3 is TGTGCCAGCAGCCAAGCGGGGGGGCATGGAGATACGCAGTATTTT.

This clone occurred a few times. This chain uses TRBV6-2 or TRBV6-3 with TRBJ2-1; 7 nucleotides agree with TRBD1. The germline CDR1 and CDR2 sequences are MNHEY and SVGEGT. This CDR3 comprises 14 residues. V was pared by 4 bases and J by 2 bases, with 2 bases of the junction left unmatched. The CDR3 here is CASSSGQPYNEQFF. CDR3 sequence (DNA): TGTGCCAGCAGTTCGGGACAGCCCTACAATGAGCAGTTCTTC.

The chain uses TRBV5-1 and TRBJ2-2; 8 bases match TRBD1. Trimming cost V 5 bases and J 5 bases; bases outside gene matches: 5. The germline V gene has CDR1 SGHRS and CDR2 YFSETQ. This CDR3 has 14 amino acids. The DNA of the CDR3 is TGCGCCAGCAGTCCAGGGGGCGCGACCGGGGAGCTGTTTTTT. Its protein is CASSPGGATGELFF.

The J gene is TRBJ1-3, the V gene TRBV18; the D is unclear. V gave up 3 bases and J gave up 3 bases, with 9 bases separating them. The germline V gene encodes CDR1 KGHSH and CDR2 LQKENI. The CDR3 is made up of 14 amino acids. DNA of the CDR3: TGTGCCAGCTCACCGGGTCAGGTTGGAAACACCATATATTTT. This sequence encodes CASSPGQVGNTIYF.

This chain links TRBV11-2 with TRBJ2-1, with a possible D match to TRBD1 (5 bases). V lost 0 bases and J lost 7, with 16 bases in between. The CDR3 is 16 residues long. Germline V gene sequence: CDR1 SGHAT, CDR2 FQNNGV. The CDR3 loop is CASSLDRAGFGNEQFF. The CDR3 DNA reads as TGTGCCAGCAGCTTAGATCGAGCAGGGTTTGGAAATGAGCAGTTCTTC.

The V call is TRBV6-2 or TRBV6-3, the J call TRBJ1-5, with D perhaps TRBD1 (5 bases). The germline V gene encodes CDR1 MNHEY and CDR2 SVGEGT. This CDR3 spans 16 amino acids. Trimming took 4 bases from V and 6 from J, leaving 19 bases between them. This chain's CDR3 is CASSSGTIGMAQPQHF. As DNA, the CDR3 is TGTGCCAGCAGTTCCGGGACGATTGGGATGGCTCAGCCCCAGCATTTT.

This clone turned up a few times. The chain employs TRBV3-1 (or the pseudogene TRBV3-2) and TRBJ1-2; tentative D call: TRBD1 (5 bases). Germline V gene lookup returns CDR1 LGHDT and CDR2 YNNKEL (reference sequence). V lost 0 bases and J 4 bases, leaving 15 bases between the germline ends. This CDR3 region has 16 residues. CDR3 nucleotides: TGTGCCAGCAGCCAAGATTTTAGTACAGGTCTCTATGGCTACACCTTC. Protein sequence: CASSQDFSTGLYGYTF.

CDR3 sequence: CASSLAVLASTDTQYF. DNA of the CDR3: TGTGCCAGCAGCTTAGCAGTACTAGCGAGCACAGATACGCAGTATTTT. The rearrangement links TRBV7-9 to TRBJ2-3, with 7 bases identical to TRBD2. Germline CDR1 SEHNR, CDR2 FQNEAQ (reference sequence). This CDR3 region has 16 residues. J was trimmed by 0 bases and V by 0 bases; bases with no gene match: 3.

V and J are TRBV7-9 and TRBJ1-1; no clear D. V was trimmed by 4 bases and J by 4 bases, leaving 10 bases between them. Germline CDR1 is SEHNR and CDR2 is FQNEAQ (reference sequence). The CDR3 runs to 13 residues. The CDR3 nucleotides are TGTGCCAGCAGCTCAAGCTTGGGCACTGAAGCTTTCTTT. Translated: CASSSSLGTEAFF.

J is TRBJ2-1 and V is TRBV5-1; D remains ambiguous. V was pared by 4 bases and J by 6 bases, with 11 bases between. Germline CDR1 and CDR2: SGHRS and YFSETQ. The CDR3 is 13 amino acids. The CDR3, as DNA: TGCGCCAGCAGCCGATCAGGAGTCAATGAGCAGTTCTTC. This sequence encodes CASSRSGVNEQFF.

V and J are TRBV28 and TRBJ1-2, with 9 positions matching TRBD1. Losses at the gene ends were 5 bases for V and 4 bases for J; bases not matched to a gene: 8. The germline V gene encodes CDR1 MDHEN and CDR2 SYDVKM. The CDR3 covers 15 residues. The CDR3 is CASSPTLDRGYGYTF. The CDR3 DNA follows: TGTGCCAGCAGTCCCACCCTGGACAGGGGCTATGGCTACACCTTC.

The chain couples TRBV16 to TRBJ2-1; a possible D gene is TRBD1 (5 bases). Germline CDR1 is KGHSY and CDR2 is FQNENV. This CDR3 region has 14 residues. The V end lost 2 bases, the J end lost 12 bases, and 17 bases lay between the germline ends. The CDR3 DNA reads TGTGCCAGCAGCCAACTCCCTGGGGCAGCCAGGCAGTTCTTC. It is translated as CASSQLPGAARQFF.

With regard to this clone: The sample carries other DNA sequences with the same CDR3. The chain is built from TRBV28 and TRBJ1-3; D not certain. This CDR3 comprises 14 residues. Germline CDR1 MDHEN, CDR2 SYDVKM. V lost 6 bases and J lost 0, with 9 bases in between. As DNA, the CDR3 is TGTGCCAGCAGCCTACCGAGCTCTGGAAACACCATATATTTT. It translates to CASSLPSSGNTIYF.

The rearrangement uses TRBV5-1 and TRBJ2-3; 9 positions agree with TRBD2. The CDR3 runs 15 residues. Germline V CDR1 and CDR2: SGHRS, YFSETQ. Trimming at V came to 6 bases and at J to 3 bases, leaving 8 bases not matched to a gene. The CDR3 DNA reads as TGCGCCAGCAACTTTGGTACTAGCGGGACAGATACGCAGTATTTT. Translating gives CASNFGTSGTDTQYF.

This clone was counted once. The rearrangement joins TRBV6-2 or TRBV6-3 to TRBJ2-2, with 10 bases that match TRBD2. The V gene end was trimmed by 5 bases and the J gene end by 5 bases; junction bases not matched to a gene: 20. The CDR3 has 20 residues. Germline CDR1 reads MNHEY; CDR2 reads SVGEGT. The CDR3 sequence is CASSPRARASGGARTGELFF. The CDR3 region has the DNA TGTGCCAGCAGTCCGAGGGCCCGGGCAAGCGGGGGGGCCCGGACCGGGGAGCTGTTTTTT.

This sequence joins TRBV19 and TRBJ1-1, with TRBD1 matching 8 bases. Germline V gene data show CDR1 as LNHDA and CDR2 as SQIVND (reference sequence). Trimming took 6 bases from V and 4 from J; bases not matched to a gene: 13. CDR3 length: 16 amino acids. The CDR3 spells CASSSTGALVGTEAFF. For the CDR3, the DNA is TGTGCCAGTAGCTCGACAGGGGCCCTGGTGGGCACTGAAGCTTTCTTT.

The CDR3 DNA follows: TGTGCCAGCAGTTTATCCGGACCGATCTCTGGAAACACCATATATTTT. Translation gives CASSLSGPISGNTIYF. The chain uses TRBV28 and TRBJ1-3, with D hard to call. V dropped 1 base and J dropped 0 bases, with 10 bases sitting between them. This CDR3 is 16 amino acids long. Germline V gene lookup returns CDR1 MDHEN and CDR2 SYDVKM.

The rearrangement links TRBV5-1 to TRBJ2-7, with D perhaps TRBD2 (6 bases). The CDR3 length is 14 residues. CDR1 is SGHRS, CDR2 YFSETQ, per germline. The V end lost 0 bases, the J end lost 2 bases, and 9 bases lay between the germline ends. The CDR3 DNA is TGCGCCAGCAGCTTGGGGACTACCACCTACGAGCAGTACTTC. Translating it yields CASSLGTTTYEQYF.

As DNA, the CDR3 is TGTGCCAGCAGCCCGACAGGGAATTATCAGCCCCAGCATTTT. It codes for CASSPTGNYQPQHF. J is TRBJ1-5 and V is TRBV11-2, with TRBD1 matching over 7 bases. The CDR3 totals 14 residues. From germline, CDR1 is SGHAT and CDR2 FQNNGV. J lost 5 bases, V lost 5 bases, and 6 bases had no gene match. The full variable domain, in which reference TRBV11-2 and TRBJ1-5 provide the parts outside the CDR3, is EAGVAQSPRYKIIEKRQSVAFWCNPISGHATLYWYQQILGQGPKLLIQFQNNGVVDDSQLPKDRFSAERLKGVDSTLKIQPAKLEDSAVYLCASSPTGNYQPQHFGDGTRLSIL.

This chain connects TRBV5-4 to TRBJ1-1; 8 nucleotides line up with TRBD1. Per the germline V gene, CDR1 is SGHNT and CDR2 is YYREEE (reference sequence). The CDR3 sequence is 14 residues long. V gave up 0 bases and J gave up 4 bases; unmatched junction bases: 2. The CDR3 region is CASSLDRGSTEAFF. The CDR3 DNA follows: TGTGCCAGCAGCTTGGACAGGGGGTCCACTGAAGCTTTCTTT.

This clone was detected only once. As DNA, the CDR3 is TGCAGCGTTGAGGTCTTAAGCGGGGGAATCCAAGAGACCCAGTACTTC. This translates into CSVEVLSGGIQETQYF. The V and J genes are TRBV29-1 and TRBJ2-5; TRBD2 aligns across 8 bases. This CDR3 has 16 amino acids. Germline CDR1 reads SQVTM; CDR2 reads ANQGSEA. The V gene end was trimmed by 3 bases and the J gene end by 1 base; junction bases not matched to a gene: 10.

The CDR3 DNA reads as TGTGCCAGCAATCGGCAGGGTGGCAATCAGCCCCAGCATTTT. Its protein is CASNRQGGNQPQHF. The J gene is TRBJ1-5, the V gene TRBV3-1 (or the pseudogene TRBV3-2), with a weak D call TRBD1 (5 bases). This CDR3 comprises 14 residues. In germline, CDR1 is LGHDT, CDR2 YNNKEL (reference sequence). V was shortened by 7 bases and J by 2 bases, with 12 bases between the two germline ends.